This TCR beta chain was captured in a study of chemoradiotherapy in HPV16-positive cancers. Some clones are missing from TCRdb's copy, which holds only in-frame ones; the method was immunoSEQ multiplex PCR. The table records thousands of clones, about 81% of them present only once. The ends lost 3 bases at V and 4 bases at J; junction bases unmatched: 6. Germline values: CDR1 SGDLS, CDR2 YYNGEE. CDR3 length equals 14 residues. The chain couples TRBV9 to TRBJ2-7; 8 nucleotides align to TRBD1. This clonotype originated in a human donor with HPV-associated anogenital cancer. Specimen collection occurred from a patient who underwent chemoradiotherapy. CDR3 region: CASSAGTGGYEQYF. As DNA, the CDR3 is TGTGCCAGCAGCGCCGGGACAGGTGGATACGAGCAGTACTTC.